This T cell receptor (beta chain) originates from a study of T cells in Graves' hyperthyroidism and ophthalmopathy. Study-wide context: Before treatment of any kind, peripheral blood was taken at initial diagnosis. Study results and caveats: A 13 V-J signature model discriminated ophthalmopathy versus stable hyperthyroidism. Most expanded thyroid clonotypes above 0.001 recurred in blood.

From RNA transcripts, TCR beta CDR3 regions were amplified. A first-round RT-PCR of the TCR CDR3 used the HTBI primer set. TCRdb redid the calling of the multiplex PCR reads with MiXCR, one entry per CDR3 protein. This table holds 350,000 to 450,000 distinct CDR3 sequences, 11% to 15% found once. Germline CDR1 is MDHEN and CDR2 is SYDVKM. V shed 3 bases and J 3 bases; nucleotides not matched to a gene: 4. The CDR3 is 14 residues long. Details on this clonotype: Antigen unknown.

Participants, patients aged 18 to 65, had newly diagnosed hyperthyroidism with a duration under 2 months. The material sequenced was blood. This chain links TRBV28 with TRBJ2-7; TRBD2 matches 8 bases. The clonotype was recovered from a woman aged 60-75 years with Graves' hyperthyroidism. The CDR3 sequence: CASSFPGLVYEQYF. In nucleotides, the CDR3 is TGTGCCAGCAGTTTCCCGGGACTAGTCTACGAGCAGTACTTC.